The 15 T cell receptor beta chains below were found in one sample sequenced in a study of blood T cell repertoires in COVID-19. Assay used: immunoSEQ multiplex PCR; TCRdb lists only in-frame clones, some missing. The table records 80,000 or so clones, about 85% of them present only once. Sequencing was carried out using peripheral blood. The receptor set was obtained from a man in his fifties or sixties with COVID-19, enrolled during active disease.

There are a few counts of this clone. The chain employs TRBV7-9 and TRBJ2-2, with TRBD1 identical over 9 bases. Unmatched junction bases numbered 5, after V lost 5 bases and J lost 4 bases. Looked up from germline, CDR1 is SEHNR and CDR2 is FQNEAQ (reference sequence). This CDR3 is built from 15 residues. The CDR3 region is CASSMGQGLTGELFF. The DNA for the CDR3 is TGTGCCAGCAGCATGGGACAGGGTCTCACCGGGGAGCTGTTTTTT.

In its sample, this clone was seen a few times. The chain has TRBV6-5 and TRBJ2-7; 8 bases line up with TRBD1. Germline V gene lookup returns CDR1 MNHEY and CDR2 SVGAGI. V gave up 7 bases and J gave up 7 bases; unmatched junction bases: 9. CDR3 length equals 13 residues. CDR3 sequence: CASNERTGREQYF. In nucleotides, the CDR3 is TGTGCCAGCAACGAGCGGACAGGGCGAGAGCAGTACTTC.

The genes are TRBV7-2 and TRBJ1-5; D is uncertain. This CDR3 contains 13 residues. Germline-derived CDR1 and CDR2 are SGHTA and FQGNSA. The V end lost 1 base, the J end lost 8 bases, and 9 bases lay between the germline ends. In DNA form, the CDR3 reads TGTGCCAGCAGCTTAGGAGAGGAAGAGCCCCAGCATTTT. Protein sequence: CASSLGEEEPQHF.

In the case of this clone: Other DNA variants within this sample encode the same CDR3. The rearrangement uses TRBV3-1 (or the pseudogene TRBV3-2) and TRBJ2-1; possibly TRBD1 for D (5 bases). The germline V gene encodes CDR1 LGHDT and CDR2 YNNKEL (reference sequence). CDR3 length equals 15 residues. The V end lost 0 bases, the J end lost 1 base, and 7 bases lay between the germline ends. The CDR3 DNA reads TGTGCCAGCAGCCAAGATTCAGGGTCCTACAATGAGCAGTTCTTC. Translation gives CASSQDSGSYNEQFF.

The chain joins TRBV2 to TRBJ1-6; a possible D gene is TRBD1 (6 bases). V was shortened by 6 bases and J by 6 bases, with 18 bases between the two germline ends. CDR1 and CDR2 (germline): SNHLY, FYNNEI. This CDR3 has 16 residues. The CDR3 DNA reads TGTGCCAGCAGAGAACCTCTCGGACAGCTTAATTCACCCCTCCACTTT. This codes for CASREPLGQLNSPLHF.

The rearrangement joins TRBV27 to TRBJ1-3, with D possibly being TRBD1 (5 bases). V lost 5 bases and J 4 bases, leaving 9 bases between the germline ends. Germline V gene lookup returns CDR1 MNHEY and CDR2 SMNVEV (reference sequence). The CDR3 length is 13 residues. The CDR3 here is CASSPRTGNTIYF. The CDR3 DNA is TGTGCCAGCAGTCCTAGGACAGGAAACACCATATATTTT.

The V call is TRBV5-1, the J call TRBJ1-6; 7 positions match TRBD1. Per germline, CDR1 SGHRS and CDR2 YFSETQ. CDR3 length: 14 residues. J gave up 10 bases and V 5 bases, and 9 bases lay outside the gene matches. CDR3 bases: TGCGCCAGCAGAGTCGTACAGGGGAACTCACCCCTCCACTTT. It is translated as CASRVVQGNSPLHF.

The chain couples TRBV6-5 to TRBJ2-1; 7 nucleotides match TRBD2. The V and J ends lost 1 base and 5 bases, in that order; junction bases with no gene match: 5. The germline CDR1 and CDR2 sequences are MNHEY and SVGAGI. The CDR3 contains 15 residues. As DNA, the CDR3 is TGTGCCAGCAGTTACTGGCGGGAGCTGAACAATGAGCAGTTCTTC. This sequence encodes CASSYWRELNNEQFF.

V and J are TRBV13 and TRBJ2-5; 8 bases agree with TRBD2. The CDR3 spans 15 residues. Per germline, CDR1 PRHDT and CDR2 FYEKMQ (reference sequence). V lost 5 bases to trimming and J lost 2 bases; unmatched junction nucleotides: 7. The chain's CDR3 is CASSPRPSGQETQYF. CDR3 DNA sequence: TGTGCCAGCAGCCCCCGCCCTAGCGGGCAAGAGACCCAGTACTTC.

The chain links TRBV6-5 to TRBJ2-7, with 9 positions matching TRBD1. The junction had 4 bases not matched to a gene; V was cut back by 4 bases and J by 0 bases. The CDR3 has 15 amino acids. Germline V CDR1 and CDR2: MNHEY, SVGAGI. CDR3: CASSSGDRVSYEQYF. The CDR3 DNA reads as TGTGCCAGCAGTTCTGGGGACAGGGTCTCCTACGAGCAGTACTTC.

The J gene is TRBJ1-5, the V gene TRBV2; D possibly corresponds to TRBD1 (6 bases). The CDR3 is 13 residues long. The germline V and J ends were trimmed by 8 bases and 3 bases, with 11 bases remaining between them. Per germline, CDR1 SNHLY and CDR2 FYNNEI. The chain's CDR3 is CASSTGYNQPQHF. The CDR3 DNA sequence: TGTGCCAGCTCCACAGGGTACAATCAGCCCCAGCATTTT.

The sample holds one count of this clone. The chain is built from TRBV2 and TRBJ1-5; 7 nucleotides align to TRBD1. CDR3 length equals 14 residues. V lost 6 bases, J lost 7 bases, and 9 bases stayed unmatched. Germline-derived CDR1 and CDR2 are SNHLY and FYNNEI. CDR3 coding DNA: TGTGCCAGCAGCCGACTAGGGGGCGCCCAGCCCCAGCATTTT. Protein: CASSRLGGAQPQHF.

V and J are TRBV5-1 and TRBJ1-1; TRBD1 might be the D (5 bases). The V end lost 4 bases, the J end lost 5 bases, and 12 bases lay between the germline ends. The CDR3 runs to 13 residues. Germline V gene sequence: CDR1 SGHRS, CDR2 YFSETQ. CDR3 protein: CASSPQVGTEAFF. In DNA form, the CDR3 reads TGCGCCAGCAGCCCACAGGTAGGGACTGAAGCTTTCTTT.

This chain links TRBV5-1 with TRBJ2-1; 8 positions agree with TRBD2. The germline V gene has CDR1 SGHRS and CDR2 YFSETQ. The CDR3 has 15 amino acids. Trimming removed 4 bases from V and 5 bases from J; junction bases left unmatched: 8. The CDR3 region is CASSIGLATNNEQFF. CDR3 in DNA: TGCGCCAGCAGCATAGGACTAGCTACAAACAATGAGCAGTTCTTC.

The chain uses TRBV24-1 and TRBJ2-5, with 11 bases that match TRBD2. The CDR3 contains 24 residues. Per the germline V gene, CDR1 is KGHDR and CDR2 is SFDVKD. The trim removed 3 bases at V and 4 bases at J, leaving 30 bases unmatched. Here the CDR3 DNA reads TGTGCCACCAGTGATCCTCTAAGGGACAGGGAATATGGTAGCGGGGGGGCCCTTTTAGAGACCCAGTACTTC. Translated, it gives CATSDPLRDREYGSGGALLETQYF.